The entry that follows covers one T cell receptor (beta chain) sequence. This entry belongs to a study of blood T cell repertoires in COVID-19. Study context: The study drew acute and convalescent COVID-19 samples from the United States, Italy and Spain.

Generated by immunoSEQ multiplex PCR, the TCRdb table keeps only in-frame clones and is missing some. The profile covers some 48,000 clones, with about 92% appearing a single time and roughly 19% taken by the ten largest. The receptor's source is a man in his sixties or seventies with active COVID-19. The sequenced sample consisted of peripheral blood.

The CDR3 DNA is TGTGCCAGCAGCCCCCGGCTAGGGTTTAAGCGGGGGGGCGGGACCGGGGAGCTGTTTTTT. Translation: CASSPRLGFKRGGGTGELFF. The genes are TRBV5-5 and TRBJ2-2; the match to TRBD2 covers 10 bases. This CDR3 has 20 residues. The germline V gene encodes CDR1 SGHKS and CDR2 YYEKEE (reference sequence). After removal of 4 bases from V and 5 bases from J, the junction contained 20 bases not matched to a gene.